The 18 T cell receptor beta chains given below trace back to one sample, sequenced in a study of blood T cells in healthy people across ages. A sample-barcoded 5' primer and a J-beta primer mix were used in a second PCR of roughly 6 to 11 cycles. MiXCR, applied by TCRdb to the 5' RACE reads, yields one record per CDR3 protein. Of 850,000 to 1,000,000 distinct CDR3 sequences in the sample, approximately 50% are singletons; the top ten hold 20% to 25%. Sequenced sample: blood. These receptors originate from a woman aged 60-75 years in good health.

This chain connects TRBV7-2 to TRBJ1-2; D is unresolved. Trimming took 0 bases from V and 3 from J, leaving 14 bases between them. This CDR3 is built from 16 residues. Germline loops: CDR1 SGHTA, CDR2 FQGNSA. The CDR3 DNA reads TGTGCCAGCAGCTTAGCATCGGGCCGCGGCGACTATGGCTACACCTTC. This translates into CASSLASGRGDYGYTF.

This clonotype was counted between two and nine times. This sequence joins TRBV20-1 and TRBJ2-1; 7 bases agree with TRBD1. The V segment lost 6 bases and the J segment 3 bases; nucleotides outside the gene matches: 11. CDR1 DFQATT and CDR2 SNEGSKA come from the germline V gene (reference sequence). The CDR3 runs 15 residues. The CDR3 region is CSAKSNRGIYNEQFF. The CDR3 region has the DNA TGCAGTGCGAAATCAAACAGGGGAATCTACAATGAGCAGTTCTTC.

Comment on this clonotype: Germline is not matched at one junction end, which may reflect a read error. This rearrangement joins TRBV6-1 to TRBJ2-7; 9 bases agree with TRBD1. CDR1 is MNHNS and CDR2 is SASEGT in the germline V gene. The CDR3 is made up of 15 amino acids. The CDR3: CAGSEVPGQGNEQYF. The CDR3 DNA sequence: TGTGCCGGCAGTGAAGTCCCGGGACAGGGAAACGAGCAGTACTTC.

There are a few counts of this clonotype. The chain links TRBV20-1 to TRBJ2-1; no definite D call. V was pared by 1 base and J by 8 bases, with 9 bases between. The germline gives CDR1 DFQATT, CDR2 SNEGSKA (reference sequence). CDR3 size: 12 residues. In DNA, the CDR3 is TGCAGTGCTAGAGGGCGGTGGGATGAGCAGTTCTTC. Translated: CSARGRWDEQFF.

The rearrangement links TRBV29-1 to TRBJ2-1, with TRBD2 as a possible D gene (6 bases). V shed 4 bases and J shed 9 bases, with 19 bases lying between them. The length of the CDR3 is 14 residues. Germline assignment: CDR1 SQVTM and CDR2 ANQGSEA. The CDR3 here is CSVVRRGFVFEQFF. CDR3 DNA: TGCAGCGTTGTGCGGAGGGGATTTGTTTTTGAGCAGTTCTTC.

This CDR3 reads CASSPLERQYF. The CDR3 DNA reads TGTGCCAGCAGCCCTTTAGAGAGGCAGTACTTC. The rearrangement joins TRBV7-2 to TRBJ2-7; D is unresolved. Germline V gene data show CDR1 as SGHTA and CDR2 as FQGNSA. V was pared by 5 bases and J by 9 bases, with 11 bases between. This CDR3 spans 11 amino acids. The full variable domain, rest sourced from reference TRBV7-2 and TRBJ2-7, is GAGVSQSPSNKVTEKGKDVELRCDPISGHTALYWYRQSLGQGLEFLIYFQGNSAPDKSGLPSDRFSAERTGGSVSTLTIQRTQQEDSAVYLCASSPLERQYFGPGTRLTVT.

The chain has TRBV7-9 and TRBJ2-5; D may be TRBD1 (6 bases). V shed 6 bases and J shed 12 bases, with 23 bases lying between them. Germline V gives CDR1 SEHNR, CDR2 FQNEAQ (reference sequence). The CDR3 extends over 14 amino acids. The CDR3 region has the DNA TGTGCCAGCAGGCGAACGCACAGGGAAAATGACGAGTACTTC. This gives the protein CASRRTHRENDEYF.

This rearrangement joins TRBV28 to TRBJ2-5, with D tentatively TRBD1 (6 bases). Between the trimmed V and J ends, which lost 8 bases and 0 bases, there was a span of 10 bases. This CDR3 comprises 13 residues. In germline, CDR1 is MDHEN, CDR2 SYDVKM. CDR3 nucleotide sequence: TGTGCCAGCCGTAGGACAGACCAAGAGACCCAGTACTTC. Encoded protein: CASRRTDQETQYF.

This clonotype came up a few times. The CDR3 reads CASSLVSAMTSTDTQYF. CDR3 bases: TGTGCCAGCAGCTTAGTGTCAGCGATGACTAGCACAGATACGCAGTATTTT. This rearrangement joins TRBV7-2 to TRBJ2-3; unclear D gene. The CDR3 covers 17 residues. CDR1 is SGHTA, CDR2 FQGNSA, per germline. V lost 1 base and J lost 0, with 14 bases in between. The whole variable domain, remainder taken from reference TRBV7-2 and TRBJ2-3, is GAGVSQSPSNKVTEKGKDVELRCDPISGHTALYWYRQSLGQGLEFLIYFQGNSAPDKSGLPSDRFSAERTGGSVSTLTIQRTQQEDSAVYLCASSLVSAMTSTDTQYFGPGTRLTVL.

This chain joins TRBV6-1 and TRBJ1-5; D is perhaps TRBD1 (6 bases). Deletions cut 6 bases from V and 10 bases from J, with 13 bases between. Per the germline V gene, CDR1 is MNHNS and CDR2 is SASEGT. CDR3 length: 12 residues. The CDR3 loop is CASRAGQRPQHF. The CDR3 DNA sequence: TGTGCCAGCAGGGCAGGACAGCGTCCCCAGCATTTT.

This chain joins TRBV7-2 and TRBJ2-5; D tentatively fits TRBD1 or TRBD2 (5 bases each). Trimming took 6 bases from V and 2 from J, leaving 13 bases between them. CDR1 and CDR2 from the germline V gene are SGHTA and FQGNSA. The CDR3 loop spans 14 amino acids. CDR3 nucleotides: TGTGCCAGCAGGACCGGGACCTCGCAAGAGACCCAGTACTTC. Protein product: CASRTGTSQETQYF.

This clonotype came up a few times. This chain links TRBV28 with TRBJ2-5; possibly TRBD1 for D (6 bases). Germline V gives CDR1 MDHEN, CDR2 SYDVKM. V was pared by 7 bases and J by 5 bases, with 17 bases between. The CDR3 runs to 14 residues. Written as DNA, the CDR3 is TGTGCCAGCACCCGTAGGGGGTGGAGGGAGACCCAGTACTTC. Translating gives CASTRRGWRETQYF.

This clonotype was found once. The chain has TRBV10-3 and TRBJ2-1; 7 bases fit TRBD1. V lost 6 bases and J lost 0; bases outside the gene matches: 14. This CDR3 contains 18 residues. Germline V gene data show CDR1 as ENHRY and CDR2 as SYGVKD. The CDR3 loop reads CAIRAGGTSGSSYNEQFF. As DNA, the CDR3 is TGTGCCATCAGAGCAGGGGGTACGAGCGGCAGCTCCTACAATGAGCAGTTCTTC.

This clonotype was counted only a few times. The V and J genes are TRBV20-1 and TRBJ2-3; a weak D match, TRBD2 (6 bases). Germline V gene lookup returns CDR1 DFQATT and CDR2 SNEGSKA (reference sequence). This CDR3 comprises 15 residues. V lost 4 bases and J lost 3, with 17 bases in between. The CDR3 DNA reads TGCAGTGCTACCGCACGGGAGAAATCTACAGATACGCAGTATTTT. As protein: CSATAREKSTDTQYF.

The gene calls are TRBV11-2 and TRBJ2-7; D is unclear. Per the germline V gene, CDR1 is SGHAT and CDR2 is FQNNGV. Deletions cut 5 bases from V and 2 bases from J, with 19 bases between. This CDR3 is 16 amino acids long. DNA for the CDR3: TGTGCCAGCAGCCCTTGCCTGTCCTTTTTGGCCTACGAGCAGTACTTC. Translating gives CASSPCLSFLAYEQYF.

This rearrangement joins TRBV13 to TRBJ2-1; D is undetermined. CDR1 and CDR2 from the germline V gene are PRHDT and FYEKMQ (reference sequence). The CDR3 contains 14 residues. V shed 2 bases and J shed 4 bases, with 9 bases lying between them. CDR3 protein: CASSLRPSYNEQFF. The CDR3 nucleotides read TGTGCCAGCAGCTTACGCCCCTCTTACAATGAGCAGTTCTTC.

The rearrangement joins TRBV27 to TRBJ2-5; perhaps D is TRBD1 or TRBD2 (5 bases each). This CDR3 has 13 amino acids. The V gene's germline CDR1 is MNHEY and CDR2 SMNVEV (reference sequence). Trimming left V 6 bases short and J 7 bases short, with 15 bases between. This CDR3 reads CASRTAALGTQYF. The CDR3 DNA is TGTGCCAGCAGGACAGCGGCACTAGGGACCCAGTACTTC.

J is TRBJ2-5 and V is TRBV4-1, with 10 nucleotides matching TRBD2. V shed 2 bases and J 11 bases; nucleotides not matched to a gene: 14. Germline lookup yields CDR1 MGHRA and CDR2 YSYEKL. The CDR3 runs to 16 residues. The CDR3 is CASSQMAVSGRALQYF. The DNA for the CDR3 is TGCGCCAGCAGCCAAATGGCAGTGAGCGGGAGGGCCCTGCAGTACTTC.